A single T cell receptor (beta chain) is shown here with its context. Generated by immunoSEQ multiplex PCR, the TCRdb table keeps only in-frame clones and is missing some. The top ten hold 0.9% to 1.5% of the sample, which has 1.5 million to 2.5 million clones, approximately 94% seen once. As defined, naive CD8 cells were CD45RO-negative and positively selected for CCR7, with terminally differentiated effector memory CD45RA+ cells excluded. The sample comes from a study of shared clonotypes between healthy human individuals. The CDR3 contains 16 residues. Trimming left V 3 bases short and J 6 bases short, with 18 bases between. Germline V gives CDR1 MDHEN, CDR2 SYDVKM.

This chain links TRBV28 with TRBJ2-1, with D unresolved. This TCR was sampled from a young man in good health. The specimen was naive CD8+ T cells sorted from blood. CDR3 coding DNA: TGTGCCAGCAGTTTTGGCAGGCGATTGGGGTTCAATGAGCAGTTCTTC. It yields the protein CASSFGRRLGFNEQFF.